The 8 T cell receptor beta chains given below trace back to one sample, sequenced in a study of cytomegalovirus exposure and HLA in healthy donors. The PCR ran on 60 Vbeta and 13 Jbeta primers. Generated by immunoSEQ multiplex PCR, the TCRdb table keeps only in-frame clones and is missing some. The table records 120,000 or so clones, nearly 80% of them present only once. Specimen: PBMCs. These receptors were collected from a woman in her 30s in good health and CMV-seronegative.

This chain joins TRBV19 and TRBJ2-3; TRBD1 is a possible D gene (5 bases). The germline V and J ends were trimmed by 3 bases and 5 bases, with 12 bases remaining between them. The CDR3 consists of 14 residues. Germline CDR1 is LNHDA and CDR2 is SQIVND (reference sequence). CDR3 loop: CASSIREQQDTQYF. DNA for the CDR3: TGTGCCAGTAGTATCAGGGAACAACAAGATACGCAGTATTTT. Together with reference TRBV19 and TRBJ2-3, the CDR3 gives the full variable domain: DGGITQSPKYLFRKEGQNVTLSCEQNLNHDAMYWYRQDPGQGLRLIYYSQIVNDFQKGDIAEGYSVSREKKESFPLTVTSAQKNPTAFYLCASSIREQQDTQYFGPGTRLTVL.

The rearrangement uses TRBV19 and TRBJ2-7, with TRBD1 matching 8 bases. CDR3 size: 12 residues. J was trimmed by 5 bases and V by 7 bases; bases with no gene match: 4. The germline gives CDR1 LNHDA, CDR2 SQIVND (reference sequence). The CDR3 coding sequence is TGTGCCAGTACCGGACAGGGCAACGAGCAGTACTTC. Its protein is CASTGQGNEQYF.

The gene calls are TRBV28 and TRBJ2-5; no firm D call. V was clipped by 8 bases and J by 1 base, with 11 bases between them. Per germline, CDR1 MDHEN and CDR2 SYDVKM. This CDR3 contains 13 residues. The CDR3 spells CASFTNSQETQYF. The CDR3 nucleotides are TGTGCCAGCTTTACCAACAGCCAAGAGACCCAGTACTTC.

This chain connects TRBV28 to TRBJ1-2; TRBD1 agrees at 7 bases. The CDR3 contains 14 residues. J lost 2 bases, V lost 0 bases, and 0 bases had no gene match. CDR1 is MDHEN and CDR2 is SYDVKM in the germline V gene. CDR3 coding DNA: TGTGCCAGCAGTTTATGGACAGGGAACTATGGCTACACCTTC. Its protein is CASSLWTGNYGYTF.

This clone was seen more than once but under ten times. The V call is TRBV5-1, the J call TRBJ2-1; a possible D gene is TRBD1 (5 bases). Germline V gene lookup returns CDR1 SGHRS and CDR2 YFSETQ. The germline V and J ends were trimmed by 4 bases and 5 bases, with 13 bases remaining between them. CDR3 size: 14 residues. The CDR3 here is CASSQGFPDNEQFF. The CDR3 coding sequence is TGCGCCAGCAGCCAGGGATTTCCAGACAATGAGCAGTTCTTC.

The chain employs TRBV7-8 and TRBJ1-2; D uncertain. CDR1 and CDR2 from the germline V gene are SGHVS and FQNEAQ. The CDR3 spans 15 residues. V lost 7 bases, J lost 3 bases, and 18 bases lay in between. The CDR3 coding sequence is TGTGCCAGCAACCCCATGGCGGGTCGGCACTATGGCTACACCTTC. Its protein product is CASNPMAGRHYGYTF.

This clone has a handful of counts. This chain joins TRBV9 and TRBJ1-1; no clear D. Germline V CDR1 and CDR2: SGDLS, YYNGEE. The ends were cut back, 0 bases at V and 4 bases at J, with 7 bases in the middle. The CDR3 contains 13 residues. The CDR3 is CASSVGGSTEAFF. Written as DNA, the CDR3 is TGTGCCAGCAGCGTAGGAGGGAGCACTGAAGCTTTCTTT.

CDR3 coding DNA: TGTGCCAGCAGTTCGCCCAGAGGGCGCGGCTACACCTTC. This gives the protein CASSSPRGRGYTF. This chain joins TRBV6-5 and TRBJ1-2; D not certain. CDR1 and CDR2 from the germline V gene are MNHEY and SVGAGI. CDR3 size: 13 residues. Deletions cut 4 bases from V and 8 bases from J, with 14 bases between.